The rows below give T cell receptor beta chains drawn from one sample of a study of T-cell memory formation after mild COVID-19. TCRdb used MiXCR to reprocess the 5' RACE reads, holding one entry per CDR3 protein. Altogether hundreds of thousands of distinct CDR3 sequences are present, 20% to 25% being singletons, with the ten largest covering around 23%. The sequenced sample consisted of PBMCs or a T cell subset sorted from them (not recorded which). The receptors shown here come from a man aged 18 to 30 who had mild COVID-19 (a few samples of this study predate the infection). Cell type and time point are not known. CDR3s include the opening cysteine and the closing phenylalanine or tryptophan. D genes are given only for firm matches. Part of the rows lack a size; the others show once, few, many or a class for expanded clones.

d_gene: TRBD2; j_gene: TRBJ2-5; abundance: .; v_gene: TRBV5-1; CDR3nt: TGCGCCAGCAGCTTGTCATCGGCGGGGGGGCAAGAGACCCAGTACTTC; CDR3aa: CASSLSSAGGQETQYF
d_gene: .; j_gene: TRBJ2-3; abundance: few; v_gene: TRBV19; CDR3nt: TGTGCCAGTAGTCCCGCGGGTGGAGATACGCAGTATTTT; CDR3aa: CASSPAGGDTQYF
d_gene: .; j_gene: TRBJ1-5; abundance: few; v_gene: TRBV5-1; CDR3nt: TGCGCCAGCAGCTTGTATGGTAGGAATCAGCCCCAGCATTTT; CDR3aa: CASSLYGRNQPQHF
d_gene: .; j_gene: TRBJ1-5; abundance: .; v_gene: TRBV7-9; CDR3nt: TGTGCCAGCAGCTCAACAGGGTCCCGGCCCCAGCATTTT; CDR3aa: CASSSTGSRPQHF
d_gene: TRBD2; j_gene: TRBJ2-3; abundance: few; v_gene: TRBV5-6; CDR3nt: TGTGCCAGCAGCCTCGGGACTAGCGTCTACACAGATACGCAGTATTTT; CDR3aa: CASSLGTSVYTDTQYF
d_gene: .; j_gene: TRBJ2-5; abundance: few; v_gene: TRBV2; CDR3nt: TGTGCCAGCAGTGAAGGGGTCCAACTTCTCGAGACCCAGTACTTC; CDR3aa: CASSEGVQLLETQYF
d_gene: TRBD2; j_gene: TRBJ2-1; abundance: .; v_gene: TRBV20-1; CDR3nt: TGCAGTGCTAGCGGGGGGGGATACAATGAGCAGTTCTTC; CDR3aa: CSASGGGYNEQFF
d_gene: .; j_gene: TRBJ2-5; abundance: few; v_gene: TRBV3-1; CDR3nt: TGTGCCAGCAGCGACTCCAACGGGGAGACCCAGTACTTC; CDR3aa: CASSDSNGETQYF
d_gene: .; j_gene: TRBJ2-5; abundance: .; v_gene: TRBV5-1; CDR3nt: TGCGCCAGCAGCGCGGCCGAGGAAGAGACCCAGTACTTC; CDR3aa: CASSAAEEETQYF
d_gene: .; j_gene: TRBJ2-7; abundance: .; v_gene: TRBV7-9; CDR3nt: TGTGCCAGCAGCTTGTTAGCCGAGGGTTCCGAGCAGTACTTC; CDR3aa: CASSLLAEGSEQYF
d_gene: .; j_gene: TRBJ2-5; abundance: few; v_gene: TRBV7-2; CDR3nt: TGTGCCAGCAGCTTAGCCGGGACCCTTCAAGAGACCCAGTACTTC; CDR3aa: CASSLAGTLQETQYF
d_gene: .; j_gene: TRBJ1-6; abundance: .; v_gene: TRBV4-1; CDR3nt: TGCGCCAGCAGCGACCTACGGGGGGCTGATTCACACCTCCACTTT; CDR3aa: CASSDLRGADSHLHF
d_gene: .; j_gene: TRBJ1-1; abundance: .; v_gene: TRBV5-1; CDR3nt: TGCGCCAGCAGCTTGGGAAGTTTGGACACTGAAGCTTTCTTT; CDR3aa: CASSLGSLDTEAFF
d_gene: TRBD1; j_gene: TRBJ1-6; abundance: .; v_gene: TRBV7-6; CDR3nt: TGTGCCAGCAGCACCCAGACAGGGCGGAATTCACCCCTCCACTTT; CDR3aa: CASSTQTGRNSPLHF
d_gene: .; j_gene: TRBJ2-3; abundance: .; v_gene: TRBV5-1; CDR3nt: TGCGCCAGCAGCTTCTCAGGGAACCTCGTAGAGACGCAGTATTTT; CDR3aa: CASSFSGNLVETQYF
d_gene: .; j_gene: TRBJ1-2; abundance: .; v_gene: TRBV6-5; CDR3nt: TGTGCCAGCAGTTCCTCCTATGGCTACACCTTC; CDR3aa: CASSSSYGYTF
d_gene: .; j_gene: TRBJ2-1; abundance: .; v_gene: TRBV6-2/TRBV6-3; CDR3nt: TGTGCCAGTCGTGGGCGAGGCTCCTACAATGAGCAGTTCTTC; CDR3aa: CASRGRGSYNEQFF
d_gene: .; j_gene: TRBJ1-6; abundance: few; v_gene: TRBV4-3; CDR3nt: TGCGCCAGCAGCGGTACACCGGGCCAAGTGGGATCCTATAATTCACCCCTCCACTTT; CDR3aa: CASSGTPGQVGSYNSPLHF
d_gene: .; j_gene: TRBJ1-2; abundance: few; v_gene: TRBV7-6; CDR3nt: TGTGCCAGCAGCCCAGGACAGACCTATGGCTACACCTTC; CDR3aa: CASSPGQTYGYTF
d_gene: .; j_gene: TRBJ1-1; abundance: .; v_gene: TRBV10-3; CDR3nt: TGTGCCATCAGGGGTTTTGGGCAGCACACTGAAGCTTTCTTT; CDR3aa: CAIRGFGQHTEAFF
d_gene: .; j_gene: TRBJ2-5; abundance: few; v_gene: TRBV10-3; CDR3nt: TGTGCCATCAGTGAGTCCGTGACAACTAAAGAGACCCAGTACTTC; CDR3aa: CAISESVTTKETQYF
d_gene: TRBD2; j_gene: TRBJ2-5; abundance: .; v_gene: TRBV15; CDR3nt: TGTGCCACCAGCAGAGGAGGACTAGCGGGGACTGAGACCCAGTACTTC; CDR3aa: CATSRGGLAGTETQYF
d_gene: .; j_gene: TRBJ1-3; abundance: .; v_gene: TRBV5-1; CDR3nt: TGCGCCAGCAGCTTGGCAGGCCTCCCAAACACCATATATTTT; CDR3aa: CASSLAGLPNTIYF
d_gene: TRBD2; j_gene: TRBJ2-3; abundance: many; v_gene: TRBV11-2; CDR3nt: TGTGCCAGCAGCTTAGTGGCCCTAGCGGGGGGCACAGATACGCAGTATTTT; CDR3aa: CASSLVALAGGTDTQYF
d_gene: TRBD2; j_gene: TRBJ2-1; abundance: few; v_gene: TRBV7-2; CDR3nt: TGTGCCAGCAGCTTTTTCCTAGCGGGGGTAGAGGAGCAGTTCTTC; CDR3aa: CASSFFLAGVEEQFF
d_gene: TRBD2; j_gene: TRBJ2-2; abundance: .; v_gene: TRBV5-8; CDR3nt: TGTGCCATCAGCTTTTCCGGCTCCGCGGGGGGGAAACGCACCGGGGAGCTGTTTTTT; CDR3aa: CAISFSGSAGGKRTGELFF
d_gene: .; j_gene: TRBJ1-3; abundance: .; v_gene: TRBV6-4; CDR3nt: TGTGCCAGCAGTGACTCGATAGGAAACACCATATATTTT; CDR3aa: CASSDSIGNTIYF
d_gene: TRBD2; j_gene: TRBJ2-3; abundance: .; v_gene: TRBV7-9; CDR3nt: TGTGCCAGCATCCGGGGGGGAAGCACAGATACGCAGTATTTT; CDR3aa: CASIRGGSTDTQYF
d_gene: TRBD2; j_gene: TRBJ2-2; abundance: .; v_gene: TRBV27; CDR3nt: TGTGCCAGCAGGGCTAGCGGGGCCACCGGGGAGCTGTTTTTT; CDR3aa: CASRASGATGELFF
d_gene: TRBD2; j_gene: TRBJ2-3; abundance: .; v_gene: TRBV6-2/TRBV6-3; CDR3nt: TGTGCCAGCAGTTACAGGGCTAGCGGAGGGTATACGCAGTATTTT; CDR3aa: CASSYRASGGYTQYF
d_gene: TRBD1; j_gene: TRBJ1-1; abundance: few; v_gene: TRBV29-1; CDR3nt: TGCAGCGCCAAGATAACAGGGGCCGTTGGATGGATGAACACTGAAGCTTTCTTT; CDR3aa: CSAKITGAVGWMNTEAFF
d_gene: .; j_gene: TRBJ1-5; abundance: .; v_gene: TRBV6-2/TRBV6-3; CDR3nt: TGTGCCAGCAGGGAGTCCCGGTACAATCAGCCCCAGCATTTT; CDR3aa: CASRESRYNQPQHF
d_gene: .; j_gene: TRBJ2-3; abundance: .; v_gene: TRBV20-1; CDR3nt: TGCAGTGCTGGGGGCTCTAGCACAGATACGCAGTATTTT; CDR3aa: CSAGGSSTDTQYF
d_gene: TRBD1; j_gene: TRBJ2-1; abundance: .; v_gene: TRBV3-1; CDR3nt: TGTGCCAGCAGCCAACCGGGACAGGGTGTCAATGAGCAGTTCTTC; CDR3aa: CASSQPGQGVNEQFF
d_gene: .; j_gene: TRBJ2-1; abundance: .; v_gene: TRBV5-4; CDR3nt: TGTGCCAGCAGCCTCACAGGCGACAATGAGCAGTTCTTC; CDR3aa: CASSLTGDNEQFF
d_gene: .; j_gene: TRBJ2-3; abundance: .; v_gene: TRBV5-1; CDR3nt: TGCGCCAGCAGCCCCCCGGCAGGGAGTACAGATACGCAGTATTTT; CDR3aa: CASSPPAGSTDTQYF
d_gene: .; j_gene: TRBJ2-1; abundance: few; v_gene: TRBV20-1; CDR3nt: TGCAGTGCTAGAGAGGGGGGGCAAGCGTACAATGAGCAGTTCTTC; CDR3aa: CSAREGGQAYNEQFF
d_gene: .; j_gene: TRBJ1-2; abundance: once; v_gene: TRBV6-2/TRBV6-3; CDR3nt: TGTGCCAGCAGTTACGTCAGCGGGCATGGCTACACCTTC; CDR3aa: CASSYVSGHGYTF
d_gene: TRBD2; j_gene: TRBJ2-3; abundance: .; v_gene: TRBV10-3; CDR3nt: TGTGCCATCAACATTGGCGGGGGGCGAGATACGCAGTATTTT; CDR3aa: CAINIGGGRDTQYF
d_gene: TRBD2; j_gene: TRBJ2-3; abundance: .; v_gene: TRBV6-6; CDR3nt: TGTGCCAGCAGTTGGACTAGCGGGGGGACTACAGATACGCAGTATTTT; CDR3aa: CASSWTSGGTTDTQYF
d_gene: TRBD2; j_gene: TRBJ2-1; abundance: few; v_gene: TRBV5-1; CDR3nt: TGCGCCAGCAGCTTTCCTTTCGACGGGGGTAGCGGGGTACTCCGCAATGAGCAGTTCTTC; CDR3aa: CASSFPFDGGSGVLRNEQFF
d_gene: .; j_gene: TRBJ1-1; abundance: .; v_gene: TRBV5-1; CDR3nt: TGCGCCAGAAGCCCTTGGGTGGGCGGTGAAGCTTTCTTT; CDR3aa: CARSPWVGGEAFF
d_gene: .; j_gene: TRBJ2-2; abundance: few; v_gene: TRBV7-6; CDR3nt: TGTGCCAGCAGCTTAGAACAGGGTGGTACCGGGGAGCTGTTTTTT; CDR3aa: CASSLEQGGTGELFF
d_gene: TRBD1; j_gene: TRBJ2-5; abundance: .; v_gene: TRBV19; CDR3nt: TGTGCCAGTAGTGTCATCACAGGGGGCGCGGAGACCCAGTACTTC; CDR3aa: CASSVITGGAETQYF
d_gene: .; j_gene: TRBJ2-7; abundance: few; v_gene: TRBV14; CDR3nt: TGTGCCAGCAGCCACCAGTATTCCGAGCAGTACTTC; CDR3aa: CASSHQYSEQYF
d_gene: TRBD2; j_gene: TRBJ2-3; abundance: few; v_gene: TRBV5-1; CDR3nt: TGCGCCAGCAGTAGCGGGGGCGATCTCACAGATACGCAGTATTTT; CDR3aa: CASSSGGDLTDTQYF
d_gene: TRBD2; j_gene: TRBJ2-6; abundance: .; v_gene: TRBV6-6; CDR3nt: TGTGCCAGCAGTGGCCGCGAGCGGGGGGGCTCTGGGGCCAACGTCCTGACTTTC; CDR3aa: CASSGRERGGSGANVLTF
d_gene: .; j_gene: TRBJ2-3; abundance: .; v_gene: TRBV29-1; CDR3nt: TGCAGCGTTGTAGGCCGGTTCGCAGATACGCAGTATTTT; CDR3aa: CSVVGRFADTQYF
d_gene: .; j_gene: TRBJ1-6; abundance: few; v_gene: TRBV5-1; CDR3nt: TGCGCCAGCAGCTTGGACTACCCAAATTCACCCCTCCACTTT; CDR3aa: CASSLDYPNSPLHF
d_gene: TRBD2; j_gene: TRBJ2-1; abundance: .; v_gene: TRBV12-3/TRBV12-4; CDR3nt: TGTGCCAGCAGTTCCTTCGCGGGGGATTACAATGAGCAGTTCTTC; CDR3aa: CASSSFAGDYNEQFF
d_gene: TRBD2; j_gene: TRBJ2-1; abundance: few; v_gene: TRBV6-2/TRBV6-3; CDR3nt: TGTGCCAGCAGTCAACTAGCGGGGCAGTTCTTC; CDR3aa: CASSQLAGQFF
d_gene: .; j_gene: TRBJ1-2; abundance: .; v_gene: TRBV29-1; CDR3nt: TGCAGCGCCGGGGGAGTCTATGGCTACACCTTC; CDR3aa: CSAGGVYGYTF
d_gene: .; j_gene: TRBJ2-7; abundance: few; v_gene: TRBV25-1; CDR3nt: TGTGCCAGCAGTCTGGGAGATCCGTACGAGCAGTACTTC; CDR3aa: CASSLGDPYEQYF
d_gene: .; j_gene: TRBJ2-7; abundance: .; v_gene: TRBV4-3; CDR3nt: TGCGCCAGCAGCCAAGATTACTCCTTTTCCTACGAGCAGTACTTC; CDR3aa: CASSQDYSFSYEQYF
d_gene: .; j_gene: TRBJ2-3; abundance: .; v_gene: TRBV20-1; CDR3nt: TGCAGTGCTAGGGATCTCAGCACAGATACGCAGTATTTT; CDR3aa: CSARDLSTDTQYF
d_gene: .; j_gene: TRBJ2-5; abundance: few; v_gene: TRBV24-1; CDR3nt: TGTGCCACCAGTGACCCGGGATCAGGGGAGACCCAGTACTTC; CDR3aa: CATSDPGSGETQYF
d_gene: TRBD2; j_gene: TRBJ2-3; abundance: .; v_gene: TRBV20-1; CDR3nt: TGCAGTGCTATGACTAGCGGGGGGGCCGTGGATACGCAGTATTTT; CDR3aa: CSAMTSGGAVDTQYF
d_gene: TRBD2; j_gene: TRBJ2-3; abundance: many; v_gene: TRBV3-1; CDR3nt: TGTGCCAGCAGCCGAAGCGGGGCAGATACGCAGTATTTT; CDR3aa: CASSRSGADTQYF
d_gene: TRBD1; j_gene: TRBJ1-2; abundance: few; v_gene: TRBV6-5; CDR3nt: TGTGCCAGCAGTCAGACAGGGTCTGGCTACACCTTC; CDR3aa: CASSQTGSGYTF